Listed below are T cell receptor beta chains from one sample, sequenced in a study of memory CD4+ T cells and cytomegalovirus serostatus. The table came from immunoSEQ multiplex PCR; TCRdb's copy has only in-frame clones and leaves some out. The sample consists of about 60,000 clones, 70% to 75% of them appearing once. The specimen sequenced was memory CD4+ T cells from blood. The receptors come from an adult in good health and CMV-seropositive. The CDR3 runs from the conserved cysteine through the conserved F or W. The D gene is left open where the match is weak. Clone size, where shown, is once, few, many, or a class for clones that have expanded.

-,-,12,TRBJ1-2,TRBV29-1,CSADRLQDGYTF,TGCAGCGCCGACAGGTTGCAGGATGGCTACACCTTC
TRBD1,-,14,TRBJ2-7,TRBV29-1,CSVEMDRGSYEQYF,TGCAGCGTTGAGATGGACAGGGGATCCTACGAGCAGTACTTC
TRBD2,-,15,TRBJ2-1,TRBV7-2,CASSLTSGSGNEQFF,TGTGCCAGCAGCTTGACTAGCGGGAGCGGAAATGAGCAGTTCTTC
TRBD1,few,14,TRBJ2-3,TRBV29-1,CSVSQGEGTDTQYF,TGCAGCGTTTCACAGGGGGAAGGAACAGATACGCAGTATTTT
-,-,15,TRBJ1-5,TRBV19,CASSIELSVNQPQHF,TGTGCCAGTAGTATTGAGTTATCGGTAAATCAGCCCCAGCATTTT
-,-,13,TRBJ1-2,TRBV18,CASSPVTNYGYTF,TGTGCCAGCTCACCAGTCACTAACTATGGCTACACCTTC
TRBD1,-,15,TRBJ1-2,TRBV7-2,CASSFNQGANYGYTF,TGTGCCAGCAGCTTTAACCAGGGGGCTAACTATGGCTACACCTTC
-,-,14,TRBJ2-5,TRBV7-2,CASSLDGDRETQYF,TGTGCCAGCAGCTTAGATGGTGATCGGGAGACCCAGTACTTC
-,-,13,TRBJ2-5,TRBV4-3,CASSPTGLETQYF,TGCGCCAGCAGCCCTACAGGGTTAGAGACCCAGTACTTC
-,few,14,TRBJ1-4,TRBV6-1,CASCFGETNEKLFF,TGTGCCAGCTGTTTTGGAGAAACTAATGAAAAACTGTTTTTT
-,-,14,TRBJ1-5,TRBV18,CASSLEVSNQPQHF,TGTGCCAGCTCACTTGAGGTCAGCAATCAGCCCCAGCATTTT
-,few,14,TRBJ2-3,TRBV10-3,CAIGGPTRTDTQYF,TGTGCCATCGGAGGTCCCACCCGCACAGATACGCAGTATTTT
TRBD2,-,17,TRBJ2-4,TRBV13,CASSLRTSGILGNIQYF,TGTGCCAGCAGCTTAAGGACTAGCGGGATTCTGGGGAACATTCAGTACTTC
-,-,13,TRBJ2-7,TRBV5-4,CASSLRLSPEQYF,TGTGCCAGCAGCCTACGCCTGTCCCCCGAGCAGTACTTC
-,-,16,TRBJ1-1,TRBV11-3,CASSPQTTKTNTEAFF,TGTGCCAGCAGCCCCCAAACTACCAAAACCAACACTGAAGCTTTCTTT
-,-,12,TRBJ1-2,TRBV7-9,CATRGVNYGYTF,TGTGCCACCCGCGGGGTCAACTATGGCTACACCTTC
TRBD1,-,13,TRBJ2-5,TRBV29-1,CSVPGQDQETQYF,TGCAGCGTCCCCGGACAGGACCAAGAGACCCAGTACTTC
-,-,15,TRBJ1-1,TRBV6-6,CASSFPTERQVKAFF,TGTGCCAGCAGTTTCCCTACTGAGAGACAGGTTAAAGCTTTCTTT
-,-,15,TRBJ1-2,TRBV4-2,CASSQDKRANYGYTF,TGTGCCAGCAGCCAAGATAAGAGAGCTAACTATGGCTACACCTTC
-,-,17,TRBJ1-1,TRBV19,CASSIYSPVMGYTEAFF,TGTGCCAGTAGTATATATAGCCCAGTAATGGGGTACACTGAAGCTTTCTTT
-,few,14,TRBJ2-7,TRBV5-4,CASSLAGAGYEQYF,TGTGCCAGCAGCTTGGCGGGAGCGGGCTACGAGCAGTACTTC
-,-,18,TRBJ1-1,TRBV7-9,CASSLDLGQPKLNTEAFF,TGTGCCAGCAGCTTAGATTTGGGACAACCTAAATTAAACACTGAAGCTTTCTTT
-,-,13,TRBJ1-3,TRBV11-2,CASSSFRRNTIYF,TGTGCCAGCAGCTCTTTTCGAAGAAACACCATATATTTT
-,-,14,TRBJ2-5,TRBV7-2,CASSFIGQLGTQYF,TGTGCCAGCAGCTTCATTGGACAGCTGGGGACCCAGTACTTC
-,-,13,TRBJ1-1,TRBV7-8,CASSQHMNTEAFF,TGTGCCAGCAGCCAACACATGAACACTGAAGCTTTCTTT
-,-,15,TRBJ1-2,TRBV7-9,CASSSEFSGYYGYTF,TGTGCCAGCAGCTCCGAATTTTCGGGGTACTATGGCTACACCTTC
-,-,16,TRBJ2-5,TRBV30,CAWSVLSGTLKETQYF,TGTGCCTGGAGTGTACTGTCTGGGACCCTAAAGGAGACCCAGTACTTC
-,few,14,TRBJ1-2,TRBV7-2,CASSQGREYYGYTF,TGTGCCAGCAGCCAAGGCAGGGAATACTATGGCTACACCTTC
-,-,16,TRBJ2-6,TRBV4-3,CASSHLGSLGANVLTF,TGCGCCAGCAGCCACTTAGGGTCTTTGGGGGCCAACGTCCTGACTTTC
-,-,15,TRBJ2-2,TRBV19,CASSLPAALHGELFF,TGTGCCAGTAGCCTCCCCGCGGCCCTACACGGGGAGCTGTTTTTT
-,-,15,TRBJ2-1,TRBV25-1,CASSDIYGNYNEQFF,TGTGCCAGCAGTGACATCTATGGAAATTACAATGAGCAGTTCTTC
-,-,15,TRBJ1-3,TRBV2,CASSEYNFPGNTIYF,TGTGCCAGCAGTGAATACAATTTCCCTGGAAACACCATATATTTT
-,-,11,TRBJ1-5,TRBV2,CASSDSQPQHF,TGTGCCAGCAGTGACAGTCAGCCCCAGCATTTT
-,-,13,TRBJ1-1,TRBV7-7,CASSSDTNTEAFF,TGTGCCAGCAGCTCCGACACAAACACTGAAGCTTTCTTT
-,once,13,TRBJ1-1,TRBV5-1,CASSLEGNTEAFF,TGCGCCAGCAGCTTGGAAGGGAACACTGAAGCTTTCTTT
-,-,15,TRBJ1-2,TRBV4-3,CASSLHWTVLTRYTF,TGCGCCAGCAGCCTCCACTGGACCGTCTTAACGAGGTACACCTTC
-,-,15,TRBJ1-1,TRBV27,CASSQQGRLNTEAFF,TGTGCCAGCAGCCAACAGGGACGGCTAAACACTGAAGCTTTCTTT
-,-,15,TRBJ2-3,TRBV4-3,CASSQEARVGDTQYF,TGCGCCAGCAGCCAAGAAGCTCGGGTGGGAGATACGCAGTATTTT
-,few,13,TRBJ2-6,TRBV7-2,CASSWFGANVLTF,TGTGCCAGCAGCTGGTTTGGGGCCAACGTCCTGACTTTC
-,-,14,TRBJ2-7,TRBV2,CASRAPSLGYEQYF,TGTGCCAGCAGGGCCCCGTCTCTGGGCTACGAGCAGTACTTC
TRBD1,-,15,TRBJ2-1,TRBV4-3,CASRPGQGIYNEQFF,TGCGCCAGCAGACCGGGACAGGGTATTTACAATGAGCAGTTCTTC